This T cell receptor beta chain was recorded in a study of response to subunit inactivated influenza vaccine. Overall study findings and caveats: T cells newly recruited by each seasonal influenza vaccination are few, the authors suggested.

This clonotype was seen a few times. Antigen unknown. TCRdb independently ran MiXCR on the RT-PCR reads; one entry per CDR3 protein. The repertoire consists of 650,000 to 800,000 distinct CDR3 sequences, with approximately 15% occurring once and the leading ten covering around 7%. This sequence originates from a man aged 45-65 years who received an inactivated influenza vaccine. This sample comprised PBMCs from blood, obtained 14 to 15 days before vaccination.

CDR3: CATSGPYTDTQYF. CDR3 bases: TGTGCCACTTCTGGACCCTACACAGATACGCAGTATTTT. The chain has TRBV12-3 or TRBV12-4 and TRBJ2-3; D not resolved. This CDR3 has 13 residues. V was clipped by 10 bases and J by 2 bases, with 13 bases between them.